This T cell receptor beta chain was recorded in a study of blood T cell repertoires in COVID-19. Study-level background: The samples span acute and convalescent COVID-19 from the United States, Italy and Spain. T cells, B-cell-depleted T cells, or PBMCs supplied cDNA or gDNA.

In the original analysis: Quantification of nucleated cells was approximated via reference gene primer amplification. The table came from immunoSEQ multiplex PCR; TCRdb's copy has only in-frame clones and leaves some out. The V and J calls and clone size are taken from that table; D and trimming were inferred from the DNA. The table lists roughly 100,000 clones, around four fifths of them singletons. V shed 4 bases and J shed 2 bases, with 8 bases lying between them. Germline V CDR1 and CDR2: ENHRY, SYGVKD. This CDR3 is 13 amino acids long. The receptor's source is an elderly woman with acute or convalescent COVID-19. The chain employs TRBV10-3 and TRBJ1-2; D is uncertain. Sequenced: peripheral blood. The CDR3 nucleotides read TGTGCCATCAGTGTCCCGGGGAACTATGGCTACACCTTC. It codes for CAISVPGNYGYTF.